The 2 T cell receptor beta chains presented below share a single source sample, sequenced in a study of OX40 agonist ivuxolimab in advanced cancers. Data came from immunoSEQ multiplex PCR; TCRdb stores just in-frame clones and leaves some out. Seen here are 30,000 to 45,000 clones, more than 70% observed once, and the top ten hold more than 10%. The material sequenced was CD4+ or CD8+ T cells sorted from blood, taken in a trial of the OX40 agonist ivuxolimab. Every receptor here comes from an adult with an advanced solid tumor such as melanoma, head and neck, liver or kidney cancer.

The V gene is TRBV5-1, the J gene TRBJ2-7, with 10 bases aligning to TRBD2. V dropped 0 bases and J dropped 4; count of bases not matched to a gene: 4. Germline CDR1 reads SGHRS; CDR2 reads YFSETQ. CDR3 length equals 15 residues. CDR3 in DNA: TGCGCCAGCAGCTTGGAACTAGCGGGGATATACGAGCAGTACTTC. Translating it yields CASSLELAGIYEQYF.

V is TRBV9 and J is TRBJ2-1; possibly TRBD2 for D (5 bases). Germline assignment: CDR1 SGDLS and CDR2 YYNGEE. The ends were cut back, 3 bases at V and 6 bases at J, with 13 bases in the middle. This CDR3 spans 14 amino acids. CDR3 sequence: CASSAPGNINEQFF. For the CDR3, the DNA is TGTGCCAGCAGCGCACCCGGGAATATCAATGAGCAGTTCTTC.